The text below deals with one T cell receptor (beta chain). Its antigen is as yet unknown. A much bigger clone sits one base away, suggesting this may be a read error. It was with a sample-barcoded 5' primer and a J-beta primer mix that a second PCR of about 6 to 12 cycles was run. Every single cDNA molecule received a tag from a template-switch adaptor with 12 random nucleotides. TCRdb independently ran MiXCR on the 5' RACE reads; one entry per CDR3 protein. Of hundreds of thousands of distinct CDR3 sequences in the sample, less than 35% were seen once. This CDR3 is 13 amino acids long. The germline V gene encodes CDR1 SGDLS and CDR2 YYNGEE. The data derive from a study of blood T cells in healthy people across ages. Study-wide results and limits: Reliance upon unsorted PBMCs precluded definitive naive versus antigen-experienced comparison. Per-million-T-cell TCR beta diversity fell roughly linearly with age.

Peripheral blood was drawn, around 9.3 milliliters per donor. The chain carries TRBV9 and TRBJ2-3; no clear D. Sequencing was performed on blood. This sequence was found in a woman over 75 in good health. DNA of the CDR3: TGTGTCAGCAACTTCCATAGCACAGATACGCAGTATTTT. Encoded protein: CVSNFHSTDTQYF.